This T cell receptor (beta chain) originates from a study of human T cells and chemical hapten exposure (dated by TCRdb to 2020 to 2023). For context, the study as a whole: For sensitization, 2% DPC in acetone was applied to a 2 cm by 2 cm area of upper inner arm skin. Weekly therapeutic DPC doses were additionally applied to the scalp of patients throughout the roughly 22-week study period. Patch testing was done on the upper back using Finn chambers containing 0.01% DPC, and results were scored after 6 days according to International Contact Dermatitis Research Group standards. Most of the patients in the cohort were female, and the cohort covered alopecia areata with under or over 50% scalp involvement, alopecia totalis and alopecia universalis. Libraries were pooled for sequencing, and per-sample TCR yields varied mainly because of small differences in library volumes within the pool. This study followed changes in the peripheral blood TCR repertoire in vivo during primary and secondary sensitization of alopecia patients to the hapten diphenylcyclopropenone (DPC). Blood samples were taken from patients before sensitization (week 0) and then at 2, 6 and about 24 weeks after DPC sensitization. Blood for TCR sequencing was provided by twenty-nine alopecia patients at one to four time points (pre-sensitization, 2, 6 and 24 weeks). The study at large found these results: Because all patients had alopecia, a presumed autoimmune disease, the immune response of the patients might differ from that of healthy individuals. Compared with pre-sensitization or healthy control sets, expanded TCRs formed significantly more large CDR3 similarity clusters, which is consistent with antigen-driven responses. The number of TCRs above 1 in 1000 frequency did not change with DPC sensitization; there was no evidence of global repertoire structure alterations. Patch test score was positively correlated with the number of PT1 expanded TCRs, with significance at thresholds 8, 16 and 32 but not at 4. Repeated subsampling changed both the strength of the expansion versus patch-test correlation and the threshold at which the correlation became significant.

The method behind the library was RACE. Sequencing relied on a NextSeq 500. Library preparation attached unique molecular identifiers to individual cDNA molecules for quantitative, reproducible TCR counting. For every blood RNA sample, sequencing covered both the TCR alpha and TCR beta chains. The paper's data handling went like this. The median number of TCRs per sample was approximately 93,000, ranging from about 23,224 to 700,000. V, J and CDR3 annotation of the TCR reads was performed with the Decombinator software suite. For PS versus PT1 abundance plots, all samples were subsampled to the same number of TCRs (28,000). TCRs were defined as expanded if absent before sensitization and observed at least eight times at the 2-week time point. The raw public reads went through TCRdb reprocessing: fastp at Q25, MiXCR clone calling, in-frame beta chains kept. Rows with a matching CDR3 protein are joined into one entry that keeps the most common DNA and genes. The V and J calls come from TCRdb's annotation, not from the publication. Present in this sample are 300,000 to 400,000 distinct CDR3 sequences, roughly 6.9% of which were seen just once. Of the sample, 8.4% falls within the top ten clones.

Worth noting for this clonotype: The antigen this receptor binds is unknown. Base-call qualities are not available, and no considerably larger clone is one nucleotide away.

The time point label, as the study defines it: patch test 1, 2 weeks after DPC sensitization. The sample's treatment or condition label, decoded: therapeutic diphenylcyclopropenone sensitization with weekly scalp DPC. At each patch-test visit, blood was drawn before the patch test was applied. Patients were eligible if aged 18 to 70, diagnosed with alopecia and judged suitable for DPC therapy, and pregnant patients were excluded. Total RNA was extracted from unfractionated whole blood collected in Tempus Blood RNA tubes. From a lookup of the germline V gene, CDR1 and CDR2 are LGHNA and YSLEER. Its CDR3 holds 15 amino acids, cysteine through phenylalanine. The read is trimmed to its CDR3 DNA, 45 bases read in frame from base 1. V lost 4 bases and J lost 8 bases, and the count of bases not matched to a germline gene is 9.

The chain links TRBV4-3 with TRBJ1-2; 11 middle bases align to TRBD1. The origin of this receptor is a woman under 30 with alopecia areata. Some clones in this sample may be carry-over from other donors' samples. Here the sequenced sample was whole blood, taken in connection with sensitization to the hapten diphenylcyclopropenone (DPC). The nucleotide sequence reads as follows: TGCGCCAGCAGCCCCGGGACAGGGGGGCAAAAAGGCTACACCTTC. It translates as CASSPGTGGQKGYTF.